A selection of T cell receptor beta chains follows, all from one sample in a study of graft-versus-host responses after intestinal transplantation. The repertoire was sequenced with immunoSEQ multiplex PCR; TCRdb's copy has only in-frame clones and lacks some. The data show 77,000 or so clones, with about 90% seen just once and around 0.69% held by the top ten. The input for sequencing was PBMCs, taken 98 days after intestinal transplantation. Source of these receptors: a human patient who received an intestinal transplant, so some T cells may come from the graft donor. Each CDR3 is given with its conserved first and last residue. Fields, in order: J gene, clone size, D gene, V gene, CDR3 protein, CDR3 DNA. The D gene is left open where the match is weak. The listing skips clone size in some rows; elsewhere it reads once, few, many or a size class.

>TRBJ2-6|NA|NA|TRBV11-2
CASSPNPGANVLTF
TGTGCCAGCAGCCCTAACCCCGGGGCCAACGTCCTGACTTTC
>TRBJ1-3|few|NA|TRBV5-1
CASSLDWASGNTIYF
TGCGCCAGCAGCTTGGATTGGGCATCTGGAAACACCATATATTTT
>TRBJ2-3|NA|NA|TRBV9
CASSVAGEDTQYF
TGTGCCAGCAGCGTAGCCGGGGAGGATACGCAGTATTTT
>TRBJ2-5|NA|NA|TRBV10-1
CASSESGYQETQYF
TGCGCCAGCAGTGAGTCAGGATACCAAGAGACCCAGTACTTC
>TRBJ2-3|NA|NA|TRBV9
CASSVSPSTVSTDTQYF
TGTGCCAGCAGCGTTAGCCCATCAACGGTCAGCACAGATACGCAGTATTTT
>TRBJ1-4|NA|NA|TRBV28
CASSSHRRGYEKLFF
TGTGCCAGCAGTTCCCACAGGAGGGGATATGAAAAACTGTTTTTT
>TRBJ2-1|NA|NA|TRBV7-9
CASSLAGGRHEQFF
TGTGCCAGCAGCTTAGCGGGGGGGCGGCATGAGCAGTTCTTC
>TRBJ1-1|NA|NA|TRBV11-2
CASSLVPPGVLNTEAFF
TGTGCCAGCAGCTTAGTGCCTCCGGGGGTCCTGAACACTGAAGCTTTCTTT
>TRBJ2-1|NA|NA|TRBV27
CASSSLWGPGIF
NA
>TRBJ1-6|NA|TRBD1|TRBV9
CASSVEIGQDNSPLHF
TGTGCCAGCAGCGTAGAGATTGGACAGGATAATTCACCCCTCCACTTT
>TRBJ1-1|once|NA|TRBV10-1
CASSESIGGRDTEAFF
TGCGCCAGCAGTGAGTCGATCGGAGGGAGGGACACTGAAGCTTTCTTT
>TRBJ2-5|NA|TRBD1|TRBV5-1
CASSVLGTGKETQYF
TGCGCCAGCAGCGTCCTAGGGACAGGGAAGGAGACCCAGTACTTC
>TRBJ2-2|NA|NA|TRBV5-6
CASSLVATRGTGELFF
TGTGCCAGCAGCTTGGTGGCGACTAGGGGGACCGGGGAGCTGTTTTTT
>TRBJ2-3|NA|NA|TRBV7-2
CASSFTEASTDTQYF
TGTGCCAGCAGCTTCACAGAGGCAAGCACAGATACGCAGTATTTT
>TRBJ2-5|NA|NA|TRBV2
CASMGGQETQYF
TGTGCCAGCATGGGGGGCCAAGAGACCCAGTACTTC
>TRBJ2-7|NA|TRBD2|TRBV5-4
CASSRGPTSGEVEQYF
TGTGCCAGCAGCCGCGGACCGACTAGCGGGGAGGTCGAGCAGTACTTC
>TRBJ2-7|once|NA|TRBV9
CASSVGWSNYEQYF
TGTGCCAGCAGCGTAGGTTGGTCTAACTACGAGCAGTACTTC
>TRBJ1-2|NA|NA|TRBV7-9
CASSLAAAYGYTF
TGTGCCAGCAGCTTAGCGGCGGCCTATGGCTACACCTTC
>TRBJ2-3|NA|NA|TRBV11-2
CASSLGRRPTDTQYF
TGTGCCAGCAGCTTAGGGAGACGCCCCACAGATACGCAGTATTTT
>TRBJ2-3|NA|NA|TRBV11-2
CASSLRTGRSTDTQYF
TGTGCCAGCAGCTTAAGGACGGGAAGAAGCACAGATACGCAGTATTTT
>TRBJ1-1|NA|NA|TRBV19
CASRSATEAFF
TGTGCCAGTAGATCTGCCACTGAAGCTTTCTTT
>TRBJ2-7|NA|TRBD1|TRBV30
CAWSRQGDEQYF
TGTGCCTGGAGTCGGCAGGGGGATGAGCAGTACTTC
>TRBJ2-3|NA|NA|TRBV6-4
CASSDRGLVDTQYF
TGTGCCAGCAGTGACCGGGGTTTGGTGGATACGCAGTATTTT
>TRBJ1-2|NA|NA|TRBV6-5
CASSYSSSGSYYGYTF
TGTGCCAGCAGTTACTCGAGCAGTGGCTCGTACTATGGCTACACCTTC
>TRBJ2-1|NA|TRBD2|TRBV14
CASSQVIFSGGSSYNEQFF
TGTGCCAGCAGCCAAGTTATATTTAGCGGGGGGAGCTCCTACAATGAGCAGTTCTTC
>TRBJ1-1|NA|NA|TRBV2
CASVLEGGGWTEAFF
TGTGCCAGCGTTTTAGAGGGAGGGGGTTGGACTGAAGCTTTCTTT
>TRBJ1-1|few|NA|TRBV6-5
CASSYQGRENTEAFF
TGTGCCAGCAGTTACCAGGGGCGCGAGAACACTGAAGCTTTCTTT
>TRBJ2-7|NA|TRBD1|TRBV6-5
CASSQGARYEQYF
TGTGCCAGCAGTCAGGGGGCGCGATACGAGCAGTACTTC
>TRBJ2-7|NA|TRBD2|TRBV5-1
CASSTSGGAYEQYF
TGCGCCAGCAGCACTAGCGGGGGGGCTTACGAGCAGTACTTC
>TRBJ1-1|NA|TRBD1|TRBV6-6
CASSYRGQNTEAFF
TGTGCCAGCAGTTACAGGGGGCAAAACACTGAAGCTTTCTTT
>TRBJ2-7|NA|TRBD2|TRBV29-1
CSVGTSASSYEQYF
TGCAGCGTAGGGACTAGCGCGTCCTCCTACGAGCAGTACTTC
>TRBJ2-7|NA|NA|TRBV21-1
CASSLHGYEQYF
TGTGCCAGCAGCCTACACGGGTACGAGCAGTACTTC
>TRBJ2-1|NA|NA|TRBV5-3
CARRWGRGGSYNEQFF
TGTGCCAGAAGGTGGGGTCGAGGGGGGTCCTACAATGAGCAGTTCTTC
>TRBJ1-1|NA|TRBD1|TRBV10-1
CASSDQGALNTEAFF
TGCGCCAGCAGTGACCAGGGGGCTTTGAACACTGAAGCTTTCTTT
>TRBJ2-5|NA|NA|TRBV29-1
CSVVGPVETQYF
TGCAGCGTTGTGGGGCCGGTGGAGACCCAGTACTTC
>TRBJ2-5|NA|TRBD2|TRBV7-3
CASSSWTSGGQETQYF
TGTGCCAGCAGCTCCTGGACTAGCGGGGGGCAAGAGACCCAGTACTTC
>TRBJ2-7|NA|TRBD1|TRBV9
CASSATGPSYEQYF
TGTGCCAGCAGCGCGACAGGGCCCTCCTACGAGCAGTACTTC
>TRBJ2-1|NA|NA|TRBV23-1
CASRADRGGDYNEQFF
TGCGCCAGCAGGGCCGATCGAGGGGGGGATTACAATGAGCAGTTCTTC
>TRBJ2-7|NA|TRBD2|TRBV11-2
CASRLALSAGGEYEQYF
TGTGCCAGCAGATTGGCCCTATCTGCGGGGGGCGAGTACGAGCAGTACTTC
>TRBJ1-4|NA|TRBD1|TRBV6-1
CASSEADRGRVPATNEKLFF
TGTGCCAGCAGTGAAGCCGACAGGGGGCGAGTCCCTGCGACTAATGAAAAACTGTTTTTT
>TRBJ2-7|NA|NA|TRBV6-5
CASSPGQAGSDEQYF
TGTGCCAGCAGTCCCGGACAGGCGGGGAGCGACGAGCAGTACTTC
>TRBJ2-3|NA|TRBD1|TRBV5-1
CASSFRDRGQDTQYF
TGCGCCAGCAGTTTCCGGGACAGGGGGCAAGATACGCAGTATTTT
>TRBJ2-3|NA|NA|TRBV19
CASSPQGDTQYF
TGTGCCAGTAGCCCCCAGGGAGATACGCAGTATTTT
>TRBJ2-5|NA|NA|TRBV5-1
CASSLGVETQYF
TGCGCCAGCAGCTTGGGAGTAGAGACCCAGTACTTC
>TRBJ2-2|once|TRBD2|TRBV7-6
CASRLERGGLSGELFF
TGTGCCAGCAGGTTGGAGCGGGGGGGCCTCTCCGGGGAGCTGTTTTTT
>TRBJ2-1|NA|NA|TRBV6-5
CASSLGLGSFKNEQFF
TGTGCCAGCAGTTTAGGTTTAGGGAGTTTTAAGAATGAGCAGTTCTTC
>TRBJ2-3|NA|TRBD2|TRBV2
CASSDFSGSTDTQYF
TGTGCCAGCAGTGACTTTAGCGGGAGCACAGATACGCAGTATTTT
>TRBJ1-1|once|TRBD1|TRBV5-4
CASSSGQLNTEAFF
TGTGCCAGCAGCTCGGGACAGTTGAACACTGAAGCTTTCTTT
>TRBJ2-5|NA|TRBD2|TRBV2
CASSGLAGETQYF
TGTGCCAGCAGTGGGCTAGCGGGAGAGACCCAGTACTTC
>TRBJ2-7|once|NA|TRBV2
CASSEVGRSSYEQYF
TGTGCCAGCAGTGAAGTCGGGCGATCCTCCTACGAGCAGTACTTC
>TRBJ1-3|NA|NA|TRBV11-2
CASSLGGAGLPRNTIYF
TGTGCCAGCAGCTTAGGAGGGGCAGGTCTTCCAAGAAACACCATATATTTT
>TRBJ2-3|NA|TRBD1|TRBV28
CASSPRTGVSTDTQYF
TGTGCCAGCAGTCCCCGGACAGGGGTTAGCACAGATACGCAGTATTTT
>TRBJ2-7|once|TRBD1|TRBV4-2
CASSYGQGTYEQYF
TGTGCCAGCAGCTACGGACAGGGCACCTACGAGCAGTACTTC